This is a list of T cell receptor beta chains from one sample in a study of blood T cell repertoires in COVID-19. Here immunoSEQ multiplex PCR was the method, and the copy in TCRdb shows in-frame clones only, minus some. The table records some 390,000 clones, more than 75% of them present only once. Sequencing was carried out using peripheral blood. The receptor set was obtained from a human donor in a cohort sampled during active COVID-19. Each CDR3 is given with its conserved first and last residue. A D gene is named only where the DNA matches it firmly. Only some rows state a clone size, as once, few, many or a class for expanded clones.

v_gene	j_gene	abundance	d_gene	len	CDR3aa	CDR3nt
TRBV6-5	TRBJ1-4	NA	NA	13	CASKDGLGEKLFF	TGTGCCAGCAAAGATGGACTGGGTGAAAAACTGTTTTTT
TRBV10-1	TRBJ2-1	NA	NA	13	CASSGSSYNEQFF	TGCGCCAGCAGCGGTAGCTCCTACAATGAGCAGTTCTTC
TRBV19	TRBJ1-1	NA	NA	14	CASSIRDTLKEAFF	TGTGCCAGTAGTATTCGGGACACGCTAAAAGAAGCTTTCTTT
TRBV6-5	TRBJ2-2	few	NA	16	CASSYSAGDYAGELFF	TGTGCCAGCAGTTACTCCGCAGGGGATTATGCCGGGGAGCTGTTTTTT
TRBV3-1/TRBV3-2	TRBJ2-3	NA	NA	16	CASSQDSPGRTDTQYF	TGTGCCAGCAGCCAAGATTCACCCGGTCGTACAGATACGCAGTATTTT
TRBV7-6	TRBJ2-1	NA	TRBD2	15	CASSSGLAGYNEQFF	TGTGCCAGCAGCTCGGGACTAGCGGGGTACAATGAGCAGTTCTTC
TRBV10-1	TRBJ1-2	few	NA	13	CASSAEGHAGYTF	TGCGCCAGCAGCGCGGAGGGCCATGCCGGCTACACCTTC
TRBV3-1/TRBV3-2	TRBJ1-4	few	TRBD1	15	CASSIRTGGNEKLFF	TGTGCCAGCAGCATCCGGACAGGGGGGAATGAAAAACTGTTTTTT
TRBV5-1	TRBJ2-1	NA	NA	15	CASSLVDTSDNEQFF	TGCGCCAGCAGCTTGGTTGATACCTCGGACAATGAGCAGTTCTTC
TRBV5-1	TRBJ2-7	few	TRBD2	20	CASSDPTGTSGRPSSYEQYF	TGCGCCAGCAGCGATCCTACCGGGACTAGCGGGAGGCCGAGCTCCTACGAGCAGTACTTC
TRBV27	TRBJ2-5	NA	NA	15	CASSSWARVGETQYF	TGTGCCAGCAGTTCGTGGGCCAGGGTGGGAGAGACCCAGTACTTC
TRBV2	TRBJ2-5	NA	TRBD2	13	CASGLAVQETQYF	TGTGCCAGCGGGCTAGCGGTTCAAGAGACCCAGTACTTC
TRBV6-5	TRBJ2-3	NA	NA	16	CASSYGWGSPTDTQYF	TGTGCCAGCAGTTACGGGTGGGGCAGCCCCACAGATACGCAGTATTTT
TRBV30	TRBJ1-1	NA	NA	14	CAWTLRSGETEAFF	TGTGCCTGGACCCTTAGGTCAGGGGAGACTGAAGCTTTCTTT
TRBV7-9	TRBJ1-2	NA	TRBD1	15	CASSSRDSYNYGYTF	TGTGCCAGCAGCTCCCGGGACAGCTACAACTATGGCTACACCTTC
TRBV28	TRBJ2-2	NA	TRBD2	16	CASSLFGSGSGGELFF	TGTGCCAGCAGTTTATTCGGTAGCGGGAGTGGCGGGGAGCTGTTTTTT
TRBV4-1	TRBJ1-5	NA	TRBD1	15	CASSQVSRGRFAQHF	TGCGCCAGCAGCCAAGTCTCCAGGGGGCGCTTCGCCCAGCATTTT
TRBV6-2/TRBV6-3	TRBJ1-2	few	NA	13	CASSYGAGGGYTF	TGTGCCAGCAGTTACGGGGCCGGCGGTGGCTACACCTTC
TRBV19	TRBJ2-5	NA	TRBD1	16	CASTPGQGGVRETQYF	TGTGCCAGTACCCCAGGACAGGGAGGAGTCCGCGAGACCCAGTACTTC
TRBV19	TRBJ1-2	NA	NA	15	CASSINGFDNYGYTF	TGTGCCAGTAGTATCAACGGGTTCGATAACTATGGCTACACCTTC
TRBV30	TRBJ2-7	NA	TRBD1	12	CAWGRGRDEQYF	TGTGCCTGGGGTAGGGGGCGGGACGAGCAGTACTTC
TRBV14	TRBJ2-1	NA	NA	15	CASSRSGYSYNEQFF	TGTGCCAGCAGCCGCAGCGGATACTCCTACAATGAGCAGTTCTTC
TRBV5-1	TRBJ2-7	few	TRBD1	14	CASRWDRTYALQYF	TGCGCCAGCAGATGGGACAGAACCTACGCGTTGCAGTACTTC
TRBV27	TRBJ2-3	NA	NA	14	CASSLDSSTDTQYF	TGTGCCAGCAGTTTAGACAGCAGCACAGATACGCAGTATTTT
TRBV5-4	TRBJ2-1	NA	TRBD2	15	CASSLSAGSYNEQFF	TGTGCCAGCAGCCTTTCAGCGGGATCCTACAATGAGCAGTTCTTC
TRBV10-2	TRBJ1-2	NA	TRBD1	13	CASRPDRGQGYTF	TGCGCCAGCAGACCAGACAGGGGGCAAGGCTACACCTTC
TRBV5-1	TRBJ1-2	few	NA	13	CASSIDRVYGYTF	TGCGCCAGCAGCATTGACAGAGTCTATGGCTACACCTTC
TRBV5-1	TRBJ2-7	NA	NA	15	CASSLLRDKNDEQYF	TGCGCCAGCAGCTTGTTGCGGGATAAGAACGACGAGCAGTACTTC
TRBV7-6	TRBJ2-2	NA	NA	14	CASSLVRDTGELFF	TGTGCCAGCAGCTTAGTGAGGGACACCGGGGAGCTGTTTTTT
TRBV6-2/TRBV6-3	TRBJ2-5	NA	TRBD1	15	CASSRETGGSGTQYF	TGTGCCAGCAGTCGCGAGACAGGGGGTTCGGGAACCCAGTACTTC
TRBV7-8	TRBJ1-6	NA	TRBD1	19	CASRPEPGQGYISNSPLHF	TGTGCCAGCAGACCTGAACCGGGACAGGGATACATTAGTAATTCACCCCTCCACTTT
TRBV6-5	TRBJ1-2	NA	TRBD1	15	CASRIGTGNSYGYTF	TGTGCCAGCAGAATCGGGACAGGGAATAGCTATGGCTACACCTTC
TRBV29-1	TRBJ2-1	NA	NA	13	CSVDKAGGNEQFF	TGCAGCGTTGATAAGGCAGGAGGGAATGAGCAGTTCTTC
TRBV4-2	TRBJ2-4	NA	NA	17	CASSQVGRVIAKNIQYF	TGTGCCAGCAGCCAAGTTGGCAGGGTAATAGCCAAAAACATTCAGTACTTC
TRBV3-1/TRBV3-2	TRBJ2-2	NA	NA	15	CASSPRYRGTGELFF	TGTGCCAGCAGCCCTCGGTACCGGGGAACCGGGGAGCTGTTTTTT
TRBV20-1	TRBJ1-5	NA	TRBD1	15	CSASELDRGIQPQHF	TGCAGTGCTAGTGAATTGGACAGGGGGATTCAGCCCCAGCATTTT
TRBV11-1	TRBJ1-1	NA	TRBD1	17	CASSLAPGQERHTEAFF	TGTGCCAGCAGCTTAGCACCGGGACAGGAAAGGCACACTGAAGCTTTCTTT
TRBV2	TRBJ1-1	NA	TRBD1	15	CASSEGGQGITEAFF	TGTGCCAGCAGTGAAGGGGGACAGGGAATTACTGAAGCTTTCTTT
TRBV5-1	TRBJ2-3	NA	NA	15	CASSLEAGPTDTQYF	TGCGCCAGCAGCTTGGAGGCGGGGCCGACAGATACGCAGTATTTT
TRBV28	TRBJ2-3	NA	TRBD2	15	CASSFFGTREDTQYF	TGTGCCAGCAGTTTCTTCGGGACTAGGGAAGATACGCAGTATTTT
TRBV19	TRBJ1-5	NA	NA	12	CASSIGGRPQHF	TGTGCCAGTAGTATCGGGGGGCGGCCCCAGCATTTT
TRBV2	TRBJ1-5	once	TRBD1	13	CASQGARNQPQHF	TGTGCCAGTCAGGGGGCGCGGAATCAGCCCCAGCATTTT
TRBV24-1	TRBJ1-3	NA	TRBD1	18	CATSDLTDRASSGNTIYF	TGTGCCACCAGTGATTTGACGGACAGGGCTAGCTCTGGAAACACCATATATTTT
TRBV13	TRBJ1-3	NA	NA	15	CASSLGQAGSWTIYF	TGTGCCAGCAGCTTAGGTCAGGCAGGGTCATGGACCATATATTTT
TRBV30	TRBJ2-7	NA	TRBD2	15	CAWSSVAGITYEQYF	TGTGCCTGGAGTTCAGTAGCGGGCATTACCTACGAGCAGTACTTC
TRBV9	TRBJ2-5	NA	TRBD2	15	CASSVETSGGETQYF	TGTGCCAGCAGCGTAGAAACTAGCGGGGGTGAGACCCAGTACTTC